This T cell receptor beta chain was retrieved from a study of blood T cell repertoires in COVID-19. Overall study: Donors in the United States, Italy and Spain gave samples during acute or convalescent COVID-19. The analysed material was cDNA or gDNA that came from T cells, B-cell-depleted T cells, or PBMCs.

The germline gives CDR1 LNHDA, CDR2 SQIVND (reference sequence). The V and J ends lost 6 bases and 7 bases, in that order; junction bases with no gene match: 11. The CDR3 sequence is 14 residues long. Original processing methods: Nucleated cell counts were estimated from reference gene primer amplification. Repertoires were generated with immunoSEQ multiplex PCR, while TCRdb's copy carries only in-frame clones and drops some. V and J calls and clone size are those listed in that table; D and trimming were worked out from the DNA. The table has nearly 50,000 clones, around 85% seen once; the top ten hold 5% to 7%.

The sequencing sample was made of peripheral blood. The sequence was collected from a woman aged 55-75 years with acute or convalescent COVID-19. The rearrangement joins TRBV19 to TRBJ1-1; 7 bases fit TRBD1. CDR3 sequence reads: CASSSQGRKDEAFF. DNA for the CDR3: TGTGCCAGTAGCTCACAGGGGCGAAAGGATGAAGCTTTCTTT. The full variable domain, rest sourced from reference TRBV19 and TRBJ1-1, is DGGITQSPKYLFRKEGQNVTLSCEQNLNHDAMYWYRQDPGQGLRLIYYSQIVNDFQKGDIAEGYSVSREKKESFPLTVTSAQKNPTAFYLCASSSQGRKDEAFFGQGTRLTVV.